This TCR beta chain was sequenced in a study of blood T cell repertoires in COVID-19. Overall study context: Acute and convalescent COVID-19 samples came from the United States, Italy and Spain. The analysed material was cDNA or gDNA that came from T cells, B-cell-depleted T cells, or PBMCs.

The V and J ends lost 5 bases and 0 bases respectively, with 17 bases between them. Germline V gene sequence: CDR1 KGHSH, CDR2 LQKENI. This CDR3 contains 17 residues. Original handling: Nucleated cell counts were estimated from reference gene primer amplification. Profiled with immunoSEQ multiplex PCR; TCRdb holds only in-frame clones, not every one. That table supplies the V and J calls and clone size; D and trimming were determined from the DNA. The data contain hundreds of thousands of clones, 80% to 90% of them seen just once; the ten biggest clones take up approximately 1.3%. The chain has TRBV18 and TRBJ1-5; D remains ambiguous. The receptor comes from a man of 80 years or more with acute or convalescent COVID-19. The sequenced sample consisted of peripheral blood. CDR3 loop: CASSSLLDIASNQPQHF. The CDR3 nucleotides are TGTGCCAGCTCATCCCTTTTAGATATTGCTAGCAATCAGCCCCAGCATTTT.